This passage covers 26 T cell receptor beta chains from one sample sequenced in a study of CD8+ T cells in alopecia areata. Extracted from the samples, RNA was reverse transcribed into cDNA to serve as the sequencing template. Sequencing used immunoSEQ multiplex PCR; TCRdb keeps in-frame clones, though not all of them. The table shows about 140,000 clones, with about 47% occurring only once. The sample consisted of CD4+ T cells sorted from blood, taken at week 0. Receptor source: a human donor with alopecia areata.

This chain connects TRBV30 to TRBJ1-2; possible D gene TRBD1, 6 bases. Germline V lookup: CDR1 GTSNPN, CDR2 SVGIG (reference sequence). The CDR3 runs to 15 residues. Trimming stripped 4 bases from V and 2 bases from J, with 17 bases between. CDR3 in DNA: TGTGCCTGGAAGCGGGGGGCCCACGTAAACTATGGCTACACCTTC. Translating gives CAWKRGAHVNYGYTF.

The rearrangement uses TRBV28 and TRBJ2-2, with D hard to call. Germline CDR1 MDHEN, CDR2 SYDVKM. This CDR3 is built from 13 residues. Trimming removed 10 bases from V and 2 bases from J, with 11 bases in between. The CDR3 here is CATLRQNTGELFF. CDR3 nucleotides: TGTGCCACCCTCCGTCAAAACACCGGGGAGCTGTTTTTT.

The chain combines TRBV30 with TRBJ2-5, with 7 bases matching TRBD2. Germline V gene sequence: CDR1 GTSNPN, CDR2 SVGIG (reference sequence). This CDR3 region has 15 residues. Trimming removed 5 bases from V and 7 bases from J; junction bases left unmatched: 16. The CDR3 sequence is CAWGLGREFMGTQYF. The CDR3 region has the DNA TGTGCCTGGGGGCTAGGGCGGGAGTTTATGGGGACCCAGTACTTC.

This clone has only a few counts. This chain uses TRBV5-1 with TRBJ1-2; TRBD1 agrees at 10 bases. V lost 3 bases and J lost 8; bases outside the gene matches: 10. The CDR3 contains 15 residues. Per the germline V gene, CDR1 is SGHRS and CDR2 is YFSETQ. Written as DNA, the CDR3 is TGCGCCAGCAGCTCTGACAGGGGGCGCTTAGGAGGCTACACCTTC. This translates into CASSSDRGRLGGYTF.

The chain couples TRBV29-1 to TRBJ2-5; 11 bases agree with TRBD2. CDR3 length: 14 residues. Unmatched junction bases numbered 3, after V lost 5 bases and J lost 1 base. Germline assignment: CDR1 SQVTM and CDR2 ANQGSEA. For the CDR3, the DNA is TGCAGCGTTCGACTAGCGGGAAGCCAAGAGACCCAGTACTTC. It codes for CSVRLAGSQETQYF.

The rearrangement joins TRBV5-1 to TRBJ2-3; 8 bases match TRBD1. This CDR3 has 15 amino acids. V shed 0 bases and J 3 bases; nucleotides not matched to a gene: 3. Germline lookup yields CDR1 SGHRS and CDR2 YFSETQ. CDR3 nucleotide sequence: TGCGCCAGCAGCTTGGGACAGGGGTTAACAGATACGCAGTATTTT. It specifies CASSLGQGLTDTQYF.

The V and J genes are TRBV4-1 and TRBJ2-4; 8 bases line up with TRBD1. The V segment lost 1 base and the J segment 6 bases; nucleotides outside the gene matches: 8. The CDR3 has 16 amino acids. CDR1 is MGHRA and CDR2 is YSYEKL in the germline V gene. The CDR3 spells CASSQVGRGRGNIQYF. CDR3 DNA sequence: TGCGCCAGCAGCCAAGTCGGCAGGGGGCGAGGAAACATTCAGTACTTC.

The V gene is TRBV5-1, the J gene TRBJ2-1; a possible D gene is TRBD1 (6 bases). Germline lookup yields CDR1 SGHRS and CDR2 YFSETQ. The V end lost 3 bases, the J end lost 5 bases, and 15 bases lay between the germline ends. This CDR3 has 15 amino acids. CDR3 nucleotide sequence: TGCGCCAGCAGCTCGGGACAATCCCAAAACAATGAGCAGTTCTTC. Translating it yields CASSSGQSQNNEQFF.

As regards this clone: Because the CDR3's place on the DNA is in doubt, the DNA is left out and the CDR3 is given as listed by TCRdb. The gene calls are TRBV6-5 and TRBJ2-7; the tabulated D call, TRBD1, remains unverified against the DNA. The germline V gene encodes CDR1 MNHEY and CDR2 SVGAGI. 15 amino acids form the CDR3, both terminal residues included. CDR3 protein: CASSSSGQGARWQYF.

The sample holds a few counts of this clone. CDR3 region: CSVARIAGEGYTF. For the CDR3, the DNA is TGCAGCGTCGCCCGTATAGCAGGGGAAGGCTACACCTTC. This chain connects TRBV29-1 to TRBJ1-2; D is possibly TRBD1 (6 bases). CDR1 and CDR2 (germline): SQVTM, ANQGSEA. V was shortened by 6 bases and J by 8 bases, with 19 bases between the two germline ends. The CDR3 spans 13 residues.

The J gene is TRBJ2-7, the V gene TRBV15, with 10 bases fitting TRBD1. The CDR3 runs to 15 residues. Unmatched junction bases numbered 4, after V lost 1 base and J lost 4 bases. The V gene's germline CDR1 is LNHNV and CDR2 YYDKDF (reference sequence). The CDR3 protein is CATSRATGGWYEQYF. The CDR3 DNA follows: TGTGCCACCAGCAGAGCGACAGGGGGCTGGTACGAGCAGTACTTC.

Only a few counts were recorded for this clone. In DNA, the CDR3 is TGTGCCTGGAGGGCCGGGACAGGAGGCAATCAGCCCCAGCATTTT. Its translation: CAWRAGTGGNQPQHF. This chain joins TRBV30 and TRBJ1-5; TRBD1 matches at 8 bases. Germline assignment: CDR1 GTSNPN and CDR2 SVGIG (reference sequence). The junction had 6 bases not matched to a gene; V was cut back by 3 bases and J by 2 bases. The CDR3 spans 15 residues.

About this clone itself: Other DNA sequences of this sample code for an identical CDR3. V is TRBV29-1 and J is TRBJ2-3; 11 bases are shared with TRBD2. CDR1 and CDR2 from the germline V gene are SQVTM and ANQGSEA. V trimming: 3 bases; J trimming: 3 bases; junction bases outside the gene matches: 2. The CDR3 has 14 residues. CDR3 DNA sequence: TGCAGCGTTGACGGGACTAGCGGAACAGATACGCAGTATTTT. This codes for CSVDGTSGTDTQYF.

This clone has just a few counts. This sequence joins TRBV29-1 and TRBJ2-7; TRBD2 is a possible D gene (5 bases). CDR1 and CDR2 from the germline V gene are SQVTM and ANQGSEA. The CDR3 totals 13 residues. With 1 base removed from V and 0 bases from J, the gap between germline ends came to 7 bases. The CDR3 loop reads CSVEGTVSYEQYF. The CDR3, as DNA: TGCAGCGTTGAAGGGACTGTCTCCTACGAGCAGTACTTC.

This rearrangement joins TRBV5-1 to TRBJ2-7; 8 bases map to TRBD2. Germline assignment: CDR1 SGHRS and CDR2 YFSETQ. After removal of 0 bases from V and 2 bases from J, the junction contained 10 bases not matched to a gene. This CDR3 has 17 residues. This chain's CDR3 is CASSLALISGRPYEQYF. In DNA form, the CDR3 reads TGCGCCAGCAGCTTGGCTCTGATCAGCGGGAGACCCTACGAGCAGTACTTC.

The V gene is TRBV5-1, the J gene TRBJ2-2; TRBD2 aligns across 7 bases. The CDR3 consists of 16 residues. V was clipped by 0 bases and J by 0 bases; unmatched bases: 2. CDR1 is SGHRS and CDR2 is YFSETQ in the germline V gene. Here the CDR3 DNA reads TGCGCCAGCAGCTTGGAGGCGGGAGCGAACACCGGGGAGCTGTTTTTT. Encoded protein: CASSLEAGANTGELFF.

This chain links TRBV30 with TRBJ1-1; no clear D gene. The CDR3 has 12 residues. Per the germline V gene, CDR1 is GTSNPN and CDR2 is SVGIG (reference sequence). V dropped 1 base and J dropped 6 bases, with 9 bases sitting between them. CDR3 coding DNA: TGTGCCTGGAGTGAAAACCTCGCTGAAGCTTTCTTT. Amino acids: CAWSENLAEAFF.

The rearrangement links TRBV5-4 to TRBJ1-1; no reliable D call. Germline V lookup: CDR1 SGHNT, CDR2 YYREEE (reference sequence). The CDR3 has 12 residues. V lost 0 bases, J lost 9 bases, and 9 bases lay in between. CDR3 nucleotide sequence: TGTGCCAGCAGCTTGGTACGCGGACAAGCTTTCTTT. Residues: CASSLVRGQAFF.

This clone has more than one count but fewer than ten. The chain is built from TRBV7-3 and TRBJ2-3; D unclear. Deletions cut 0 bases from V and 6 bases from J, with 13 bases between. Germline V gives CDR1 SGHTA, CDR2 FQGTGA. The CDR3 covers 15 residues. The CDR3, as DNA: TGTGCCAGCAGCTTAACGTCGGGTGCTTGGGATACGCAGTATTTT. This translates into CASSLTSGAWDTQYF.

This chain joins TRBV19 and TRBJ2-2; maybe TRBD2 (6 bases). The CDR3 runs 14 residues. The V and J ends lost 3 bases and 7 bases respectively, with 12 bases between them. CDR1 and CDR2 (germline): LNHDA, SQIVND (reference sequence). In DNA form, the CDR3 reads TGTGCCAGTAGTATTGACGGAGGGGTCGGGGAGCTGTTTTTT. Translation gives CASSIDGGVGELFF.

This clone was counted between two and nine times. This rearrangement joins TRBV7-2 to TRBJ2-3, with D unclear. CDR3 length: 14 amino acids. Trimming shortened V by 3 bases and J by 0 bases, and 7 bases separated the two germline ends. Germline V gene sequence: CDR1 SGHTA, CDR2 FQGNSA. DNA for the CDR3: TGTGCCAGCAGCTTCGCCGGGAGCACAGATACGCAGTATTTT. This gives the protein CASSFAGSTDTQYF.

The sample holds a few counts of this clone. The chain has TRBV18 and TRBJ1-5, with 7 bases matching TRBD1. There are 14 residues in the CDR3. The V and J ends lost 5 bases and 4 bases, in that order; junction bases with no gene match: 5. Germline V gene sequence: CDR1 KGHSH, CDR2 LQKENI. For the CDR3, the DNA is TGTGCCAGCTCATCCGGGACAGATAATCAGCCCCAGCATTTT. Amino acid sequence: CASSSGTDNQPQHF.

V usage is TRBV10-2 and J usage is TRBJ2-3; no reliable D call. V dropped 6 bases and J dropped 2 bases, with 18 bases sitting between them. Looked up from germline, CDR1 is WSHSY and CDR2 is SAAADI. The CDR3 runs to 16 residues. For the CDR3, the DNA is TGCGCCAGCAGAGACCGGCCCAGAGTTCCCACAGATACGCAGTATTTT. Protein: CASRDRPRVPTDTQYF.

Only a few counts were recorded for this clone. The chain has TRBV4-1 and TRBJ2-7; D may be TRBD2 (6 bases). The germline V gene has CDR1 MGHRA and CDR2 YSYEKL. The ends were cut back, 4 bases at V and 3 bases at J, with 10 bases in the middle. This CDR3 comprises 13 residues. This CDR3 is CASSPGLVYEQYF. The CDR3 DNA reads as TGCGCCAGCAGCCCGGGACTTGTCTACGAGCAGTACTTC.

A single count supports this clone. The chain joins TRBV29-1 to TRBJ2-1; TRBD2 matches at 7 bases. V lost 7 bases to trimming and J lost 9 bases; unmatched junction nucleotides: 6. The length of the CDR3 is 11 residues. Germline CDR1 is SQVTM and CDR2 is ANQGSEA. The CDR3 sequence is CSAVREGEQFF. For the CDR3, the DNA is TGCAGCGCCGTGAGGGAGGGTGAGCAGTTCTTC.

The rearrangement links TRBV7-2 to TRBJ2-7, with unresolved D. Trimming took off 2 bases at V and 6 bases at J, with 11 bases between the two ends. Germline values: CDR1 SGHTA, CDR2 FQGNSA. The CDR3 has 13 residues. The CDR3 sequence is CASSLSRLGEQYF. The DNA for the CDR3 is TGTGCCAGCAGCTTAAGCCGCTTGGGCGAGCAGTACTTC.